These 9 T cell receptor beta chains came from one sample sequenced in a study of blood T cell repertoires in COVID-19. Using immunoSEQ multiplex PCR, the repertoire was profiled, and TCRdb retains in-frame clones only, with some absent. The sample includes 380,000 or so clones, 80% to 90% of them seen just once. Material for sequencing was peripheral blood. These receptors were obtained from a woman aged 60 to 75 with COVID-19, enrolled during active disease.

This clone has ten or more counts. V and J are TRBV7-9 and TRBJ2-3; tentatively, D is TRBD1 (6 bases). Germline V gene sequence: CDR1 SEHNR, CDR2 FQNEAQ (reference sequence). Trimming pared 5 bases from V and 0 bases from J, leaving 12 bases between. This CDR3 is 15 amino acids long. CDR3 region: CASSPQGSSTDTQYF. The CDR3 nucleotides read TGTGCCAGCAGCCCACAGGGATCTAGCACAGATACGCAGTATTTT.

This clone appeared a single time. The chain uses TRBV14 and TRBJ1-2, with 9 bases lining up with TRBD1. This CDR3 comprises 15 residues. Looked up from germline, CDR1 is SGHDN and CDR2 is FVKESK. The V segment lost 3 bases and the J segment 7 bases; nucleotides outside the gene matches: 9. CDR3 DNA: TGTGCCAGCAGCCAGCAATGGGACAGGGAGCGTGGCTACACCTTC. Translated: CASSQQWDRERGYTF.

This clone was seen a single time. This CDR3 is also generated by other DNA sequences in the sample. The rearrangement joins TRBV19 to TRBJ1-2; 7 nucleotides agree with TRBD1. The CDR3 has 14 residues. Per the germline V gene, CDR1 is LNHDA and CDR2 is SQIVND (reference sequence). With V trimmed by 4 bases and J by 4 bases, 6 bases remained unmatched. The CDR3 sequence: CASSTPGQTYGYTF. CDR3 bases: TGTGCCAGTAGTACCCCGGGACAGACCTATGGCTACACCTTC.

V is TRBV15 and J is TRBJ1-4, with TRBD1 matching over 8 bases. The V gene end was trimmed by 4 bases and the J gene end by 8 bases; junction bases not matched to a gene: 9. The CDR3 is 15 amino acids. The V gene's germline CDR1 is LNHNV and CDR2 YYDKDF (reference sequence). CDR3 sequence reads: CATSTPGTGHEKLFF. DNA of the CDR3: TGTGCCACCAGCACCCCCGGGACAGGCCACGAAAAACTGTTTTTT.

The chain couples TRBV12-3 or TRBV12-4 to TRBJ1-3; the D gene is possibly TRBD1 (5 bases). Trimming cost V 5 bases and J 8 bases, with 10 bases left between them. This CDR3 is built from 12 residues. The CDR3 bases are TGTGCCAGCAGTCTCGGGGGGTACACCATATATTTT. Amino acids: CASSLGGYTIYF.

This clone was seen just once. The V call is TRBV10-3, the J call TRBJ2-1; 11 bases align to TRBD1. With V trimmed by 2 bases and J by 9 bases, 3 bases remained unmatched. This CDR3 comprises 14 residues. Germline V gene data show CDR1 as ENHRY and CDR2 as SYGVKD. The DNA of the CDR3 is TGTGCCATCAGTGAGGGACAGGGGGCTCGTGAGCAGTTCTTC. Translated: CAISEGQGAREQFF.

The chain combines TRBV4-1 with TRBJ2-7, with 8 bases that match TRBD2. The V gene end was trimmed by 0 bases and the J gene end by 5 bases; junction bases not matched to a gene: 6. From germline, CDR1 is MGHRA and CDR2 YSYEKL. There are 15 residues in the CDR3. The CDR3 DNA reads TGCGCCAGCAGCCAAGAGGCCGCGACTAGCGACGAGCAGTACTTC. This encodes CASSQEAATSDEQYF.

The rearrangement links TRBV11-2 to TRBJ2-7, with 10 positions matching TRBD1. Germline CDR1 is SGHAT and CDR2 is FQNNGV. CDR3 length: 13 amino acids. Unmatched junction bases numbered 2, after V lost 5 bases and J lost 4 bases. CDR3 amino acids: CASSVDRGYEQYF. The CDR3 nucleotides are TGTGCCAGCAGCGTGGACAGGGGGTACGAGCAGTACTTC.

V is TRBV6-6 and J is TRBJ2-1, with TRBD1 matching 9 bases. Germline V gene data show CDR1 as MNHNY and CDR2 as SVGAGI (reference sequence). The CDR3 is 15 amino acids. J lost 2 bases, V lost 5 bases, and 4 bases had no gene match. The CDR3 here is CASSPGTGTYNEQFF. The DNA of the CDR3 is TGTGCCAGCAGTCCCGGGACAGGGACCTACAATGAGCAGTTCTTC.